What follows are 14 T cell receptor beta chains derived from one specimen sequenced in a study of T cell clones after liver transplantation. The data were produced by immunoSEQ multiplex PCR, yet TCRdb's version contains in-frame clones alone and is incomplete. The sample lists around 60,000 clones, over 55% seen once, with roughly 15% in the top ten. Sequenced here: CD4+ T cells from blood, sampled before liver transplant. The receptors shown here come from a human donor who received a liver transplant.

This clone was seen only a few times. The chain carries TRBV6-5 and TRBJ1-6; D perhaps matches TRBD1 (5 bases). V was cut by 0 bases and J by 14 bases, with 14 bases left in between. The CDR3 loop spans 14 amino acids. The germline CDR1 and CDR2 sequences are MNHEY and SVGAGI. CDR3 nucleotides: TGTGCCAGCAGTTACTCGAGAGGGGCGGGGTCCCTCCACTTT. Its translation is CASSYSRGAGSLHF.

V and J are TRBV2 and TRBJ2-3, with TRBD1 identical over 10 bases. This CDR3 is built from 15 residues. CDR1 is SNHLY and CDR2 is FYNNEI in the germline V gene. Trimming at V came to 5 bases and at J to 1 base, leaving 3 bases not matched to a gene. The CDR3 nucleotides read TGTGCCAGCAGTCAGGGGACAGGGGGCACAGATACGCAGTATTTT. As protein: CASSQGTGGTDTQYF.

The gene calls are TRBV6-5 and TRBJ1-6, with D perhaps TRBD1 (5 bases). Germline V lookup: CDR1 MNHEY, CDR2 SVGAGI. Trimming removed 7 bases at V and 7 bases at J, with 17 bases between. The CDR3 covers 15 residues. CDR3 sequence (DNA): TGTGCCAGCACCTCCGGGACTCCTAAAAATTCACCCCTCCACTTT. Translation gives CASTSGTPKNSPLHF.

The rearrangement joins TRBV5-8 to TRBJ2-5, with 8 bases fitting TRBD1. Germline CDR1 and CDR2: SGHTS and YDEGEE. J was trimmed by 3 bases and V by 1 base; bases with no gene match: 2. The CDR3 contains 14 residues. As DNA, the CDR3 is TGTGCCAGCAGCTTGCCAGGGGGCGAAGAGACCCAGTACTTC. It codes for CASSLPGGEETQYF. Supplemented by reference TRBV5-8 and TRBJ2-5, the full variable domain reads EAGVTQSPTHLIKTRGQQATLRCSPISGHTSVYWYQQALGLGLQFLLWYDEGEERNRGNFPPRFSGRQFPNYSSELNVNALELEDSALYLCASSLPGGEETQYFGPGTRLLVL.

The chain carries TRBV19 and TRBJ2-2; 9 nucleotides agree with TRBD2. The germline gives CDR1 LNHDA, CDR2 SQIVND (reference sequence). This CDR3 is 18 amino acids long. V dropped 0 bases and J dropped 5; count of bases not matched to a gene: 10. As DNA, the CDR3 is TGTGCCAGTAGTATAGATCGGGGAGCGGGGGGACGGACCGGGGAGCTGTTTTTT. This translates into CASSIDRGAGGRTGELFF.

The chain links TRBV19 to TRBJ2-3, with D possibly matching TRBD1 (5 bases). CDR1 and CDR2 from the germline V gene are LNHDA and SQIVND (reference sequence). This CDR3 spans 14 amino acids. V lost 7 bases, J lost 1 base, and 12 bases lay in between. CDR3 residues: CASKKGRRTDTQYF. DNA of the CDR3: TGTGCCAGTAAGAAGGGGCGACGCACAGATACGCAGTATTTT.

The chain uses TRBV6-1 and TRBJ1-4; the match to TRBD1 covers 8 bases. The germline V gene has CDR1 MNHNS and CDR2 SASEGT. The CDR3 totals 15 residues. The J segment lost 7 bases and the V segment lost 4 bases, leaving 8 bases of the junction unmatched. The CDR3 sequence is CASSAQGAGSEKLFF. CDR3 sequence (DNA): TGTGCCAGCAGTGCCCAGGGGGCCGGGAGTGAAAAACTGTTTTTT.

In this sample, this clone turned up many times. The chain carries TRBV1 and TRBJ1-2; no DNA check was done on the table's D call, TRBD1. TRBV1 has pseudogene status. This CDR3 spans 18 amino acids. The CDR3 region is CTSSQRRVYRVMYYGYTF. The CDR3 bases are TGCACCAGCAGCCAAAGAAGGGTATACAGGGTAATGTACTATGGCTACACCTTC.

The chain links TRBV10-3 to TRBJ2-7; the match to TRBD1 covers 9 bases. The CDR3 is 14 residues long. J lost 4 bases, V lost 4 bases, and 5 bases had no gene match. Germline V CDR1 and CDR2: ENHRY, SYGVKD. The CDR3 DNA reads TGTGCCATCAGTGCCGGGACAGGGAGATACGAGCAGTACTTC. Its translation: CAISAGTGRYEQYF.

The V call is TRBV9, the J call TRBJ2-3, with 8 bases aligning to TRBD2. V gave up 0 bases and J gave up 2 bases; unmatched junction bases: 11. Per germline, CDR1 SGDLS and CDR2 YYNGEE. The CDR3 sequence is 18 residues long. The CDR3 bases are TGTGCCAGCAGCGTAGTATCTTTATCGGGGGGGCCCACAGATACGCAGTATTTT. Translation: CASSVVSLSGGPTDTQYF.

The genes are TRBV9 and TRBJ2-3; 10 nucleotides line up with TRBD1. J was trimmed by 6 bases and V by 3 bases; bases with no gene match: 10. Germline lookup yields CDR1 SGDLS and CDR2 YYNGEE. CDR3 size: 16 residues. CDR3 sequence: CASSARTGGLVDTQYF. The CDR3 DNA follows: TGTGCCAGCAGCGCCCGGACAGGGGGGCTTGTGGATACGCAGTATTTT. Complete variable domain (other parts from reference TRBV9 and TRBJ2-3): DSGVTQTPKHLITATGQRVTLRCSPRSGDLSVYWYQQSLDQGLQFLIQYYNGEERAKGNILERFSAQQFPDLHSELNLSSLELGDSALYFCASSARTGGLVDTQYFGPGTRLTVL.

This sequence joins TRBV9 and TRBJ1-6, with D possibly being TRBD1 (6 bases). The CDR3 loop spans 18 amino acids. Per germline, CDR1 SGDLS and CDR2 YYNGEE. Deletions cut 3 bases from V and 0 bases from J, with 16 bases between. The CDR3 protein is CASSARQAPSSYNSPLHF. In nucleotides, the CDR3 is TGTGCCAGCAGCGCCCGACAGGCCCCGAGCTCCTATAATTCACCCCTCCACTTT.

The V gene is TRBV16, the J gene TRBJ2-7, with a weak D call TRBD2 (5 bases). The CDR3 consists of 14 residues. Germline-derived CDR1 and CDR2 are KGHSY and FQNENV. V was shortened by 4 bases and J by 5 bases, with 15 bases between the two germline ends. In nucleotides, the CDR3 is TGTGCCAGCAGCCGAGGGAGCGGTGGGGACGAGCAGTACTTC. The encoded protein is CASSRGSGGDEQYF.

The V and J genes are TRBV28 and TRBJ1-2; D is undetermined. The V end lost 3 bases, the J end lost 8 bases, and 10 bases lay between the germline ends. Germline V lookup: CDR1 MDHEN, CDR2 SYDVKM. The CDR3 contains 12 residues. CDR3 bases: TGTGCCAGCAGTTTCCTAGAGAGGGGCTACACCTTC. Its translation: CASSFLERGYTF.